This T cell receptor (beta chain) comes out of a study of response to subunit inactivated influenza vaccine. Study outcomes and limitations: Authors suggested seasonal influenza vaccinations each recruit few new T cells.

Notes on this clonotype: What it binds is unknown.

The CDR3 is 15 residues long. The V end lost 5 bases, the J end lost 4 bases, and 18 bases lay between the germline ends. CDR1 and CDR2 from the germline V gene are SGHTA and FQGNSA. From the RT-PCR reads, TCRdb called clonotypes with MiXCR, one entry per CDR3 protein. The sample includes 530,000 or so distinct CDR3 sequences, about 14% seen only once; the top ten take over 8.5%. The sequencing used PBMCs from blood, collected about 13 days after vaccination. This sequence was found in a man in his fifties who received an inactivated influenza vaccine. The chain links TRBV7-2 to TRBJ2-7; D remains unclear. CDR3 loop: CASSPYGSGLYEQYF. The CDR3 DNA follows: TGTGCCAGCAGCCCTTACGGATCGGGCCTATACGAGCAGTACTTC.